Listed here are 21 T cell receptor beta chains from one sample, sequenced in a study of cytomegalovirus exposure and HLA in healthy donors. Use of 60 Vbeta and 13 Jbeta primers characterized the PCR. Only in-frame clones appear in the TCRdb table, and some are missing; sequencing was by immunoSEQ multiplex PCR. The table has 100,000 to 150,000 clones, approximately 78% seen once. Source material: PBMCs. These receptor sequences come from a man aged 25 to 40 in good health and CMV-seropositive.

The rearrangement links TRBV2 to TRBJ1-1; D unclear. CDR3 length: 14 residues. Germline CDR1 and CDR2: SNHLY and FYNNEI. The V gene lost 8 bases and the J gene lost 5 bases, with 18 bases spanning the gap. CDR3 sequence reads: CASLPNPGSTEAFF. The CDR3 DNA sequence: TGTGCCAGCTTACCAAACCCCGGGAGTACTGAAGCTTTCTTT.

CDR3 sequence: CASSSSGYEQYF. CDR3 coding DNA: TGTGCCAGCAGCTCTAGCGGTTACGAGCAGTACTTC. The chain links TRBV7-6 to TRBJ2-7; 7 bases match TRBD2. The CDR3 is made up of 12 amino acids. Germline V gene lookup returns CDR1 SGHVS and CDR2 FNYEAQ. J was trimmed by 4 bases and V by 4 bases; bases with no gene match: 1.

The chain links TRBV28 to TRBJ2-1; the match to TRBD2 covers 7 bases. The germline gives CDR1 MDHEN, CDR2 SYDVKM. V lost 11 bases to trimming and J lost 2 bases; unmatched junction nucleotides: 3. The CDR3 has 12 residues. DNA for the CDR3: TGTGCCGCGGGACTACCCTACAATGAGCAGTTCTTC. The encoded protein is CAAGLPYNEQFF.

The V and J genes are TRBV19 and TRBJ2-1, with TRBD2 as a possible D gene (5 bases). From germline, CDR1 is LNHDA and CDR2 SQIVND (reference sequence). V dropped 6 bases and J dropped 9 bases, with 21 bases sitting between them. The CDR3 covers 15 residues. CDR3 amino acids: CASRRVGGLTLEQFF. The CDR3 nucleotides read TGTGCCAGTAGACGGGTTGGCGGACTTACGCTTGAGCAGTTCTTC. The variable domain in full, completed from reference TRBV19 and TRBJ2-1, reads DGGITQSPKYLFRKEGQNVTLSCEQNLNHDAMYWYRQDPGQGLRLIYYSQIVNDFQKGDIAEGYSVSREKKESFPLTVTSAQKNPTAFYLCASRRVGGLTLEQFFGPGTRLTVL.

The chain is built from TRBV27 and TRBJ1-2; 9 bases are shared with TRBD1. V shed 0 bases, J shed 7 bases, and the junction held 6 bases outside the gene matches. Germline CDR1 and CDR2: MNHEY and SMNVEV (reference sequence). The CDR3 runs 15 residues. The CDR3 here is CASSLSGTGRGGYTF. In DNA, the CDR3 is TGTGCCAGCAGTTTATCGGGGACAGGGAGAGGTGGCTACACCTTC.

The rearrangement links TRBV5-1 to TRBJ1-1, with 7 bases identical to TRBD1. With 2 bases clipped from V and 5 bases from J, the junction kept 0 bases outside the gene matches. The CDR3 covers 12 residues. The germline V gene has CDR1 SGHRS and CDR2 YFSETQ. CDR3 protein: CASSFRGTEAFF. CDR3 bases: TGCGCCAGCAGCTTCAGGGGGACTGAAGCTTTCTTT.

The V and J genes are TRBV27 and TRBJ1-5; D is perhaps TRBD1 (5 bases). The ends were cut back, 3 bases at V and 7 bases at J, with 13 bases in the middle. The V gene's germline CDR1 is MNHEY and CDR2 SMNVEV (reference sequence). The CDR3 length is 14 residues. The CDR3 bases are TGTGCCAGCAGTTTCGTACAGGATCACCAGCCCCAGCATTTT. It encodes CASSFVQDHQPQHF.

As DNA, the CDR3 is TGCGCCAGCAGCCGAGGGACTAGCGGACTTCTACCCTCTAGCACAGATACGCAGTATTTT. It is translated as CASSRGTSGLLPSSTDTQYF. The J gene is TRBJ2-3, the V gene TRBV4-1; 11 bases align to TRBD2. The CDR3 runs to 20 residues. J was trimmed by 0 bases and V by 4 bases; bases with no gene match: 15. Per germline, CDR1 MGHRA and CDR2 YSYEKL.

The genes are TRBV4-2 and TRBJ2-3; unclear D gene. The germline V and J ends were trimmed by 3 bases and 4 bases, with 11 bases remaining between them. CDR1 is LGHNA, CDR2 YNFKEQ, per germline. The CDR3 is 14 amino acids. The CDR3 DNA reads TGTGCCAGCAGCCAGGGTCCGGCGGCAGATACGCAGTATTTT. It yields the protein CASSQGPAADTQYF.

The chain joins TRBV19 to TRBJ2-5, with a weak D call TRBD1 (5 bases). V was cut by 1 base and J by 5 bases, with 8 bases left in between. CDR1 LNHDA and CDR2 SQIVND come from the germline V gene (reference sequence). The CDR3 loop spans 13 amino acids. CDR3 sequence reads: CASSIAGWETQYF. In DNA form, the CDR3 reads TGTGCCAGTAGTATAGCAGGGTGGGAGACCCAGTACTTC.

The chain combines TRBV27 with TRBJ1-1; perhaps TRBD1 as D (6 bases). CDR1 is MNHEY, CDR2 SMNVEV, per germline (reference sequence). Trimming removed 3 bases from V and 5 bases from J, with 13 bases in between. This CDR3 is built from 14 residues. This chain's CDR3 is CASSLSRGGTEAFF. The CDR3 bases are TGTGCCAGCAGTTTGTCCAGGGGTGGAACTGAAGCTTTCTTT.

The genes are TRBV27 and TRBJ2-1; TRBD1 agrees at 10 bases. The ends lost 4 bases at V and 5 bases at J; junction bases unmatched: 5. This CDR3 is built from 15 residues. Germline V lookup: CDR1 MNHEY, CDR2 SMNVEV (reference sequence). This CDR3 is CASSSLGTGDNEQFF. The CDR3 DNA reads TGTGCCAGCAGTTCCCTGGGGACAGGGGACAATGAGCAGTTCTTC.

This chain connects TRBV5-6 to TRBJ2-7, with TRBD2 matching over 7 bases. This CDR3 region has 15 residues. Germline V gene data show CDR1 as SGHDT and CDR2 as YYEEEE. J gave up 6 bases and V 0 bases, and 9 bases lay outside the gene matches. DNA of the CDR3: TGTGCCAGCAGCTTGGACGGGAGGACTAATCCCGAGCAGTACTTC. Translated, it gives CASSLDGRTNPEQYF.

On this clone itself: The same CDR3 is also encoded by other DNA sequences in this sample. This chain links TRBV6-5 with TRBJ2-7, with 10 positions matching TRBD1. This CDR3 comprises 15 residues. Germline V gives CDR1 MNHEY, CDR2 SVGAGI. The trim removed 6 bases at V and 6 bases at J, leaving 11 bases unmatched. CDR3 bases: TGTGCCAGCAGCAGCTTCCCGGGACAGGGGAGCGAGCAGTACTTC. Its translation is CASSSFPGQGSEQYF.

V is TRBV9 and J is TRBJ2-1; TRBD2 is a possible D gene (6 bases). V lost 3 bases and J 4 bases, leaving 11 bases between the germline ends. Germline V gene data show CDR1 as SGDLS and CDR2 as YYNGEE. The CDR3 has 14 amino acids. The CDR3 loop reads CASSDGTSYNEQFF. The CDR3 DNA follows: TGTGCCAGCAGCGACGGGACTTCGTACAATGAGCAGTTCTTC.

J is TRBJ2-5 and V is TRBV30; weak D call: TRBD2 (6 bases). V dropped 2 bases and J dropped 2 bases, with 12 bases sitting between them. There are 14 residues in the CDR3. CDR1 and CDR2 from the germline V gene are GTSNPN and SVGIG (reference sequence). The DNA for the CDR3 is TGTGCCTGGAGTCCCTTGACTAGACAAGAGACCCAGTACTTC. It encodes CAWSPLTRQETQYF.

The J gene is TRBJ1-2, the V gene TRBV23-1, with a possible D match to TRBD1 (6 bases). TRBV23-1 is labeled an ORF, and its function is uncertain. Trimming left V 2 bases short and J 3 bases short, with 16 bases between. This CDR3 has 16 residues. CDR3 residues: CASSQVHREGYYGYTF. The CDR3, as DNA: TGCGCCAGCAGTCAAGTCCACAGGGAGGGATACTATGGCTACACCTTC.

The chain has TRBV30 and TRBJ2-7; maybe TRBD2 (6 bases). From germline, CDR1 is GTSNPN and CDR2 SVGIG (reference sequence). This CDR3 is built from 16 residues. Trimming stripped 1 base from V and 3 bases from J, with 19 bases between. The CDR3 DNA sequence: TGTGCCTGGAGTGGGGGGAGCCGGACTACCTACTACGAGCAGTACTTC. Translated: CAWSGGSRTTYYEQYF.

This chain uses TRBV27 with TRBJ2-7; 7 bases align to TRBD2. This CDR3 has 16 residues. Germline V gene lookup returns CDR1 MNHEY and CDR2 SMNVEV (reference sequence). V lost 1 base to trimming and J lost 2 bases; unmatched junction nucleotides: 8. The CDR3 DNA sequence: TGTGCCAGCAGTTTATACCCCGGGACTACTACCTACGAGCAGTACTTC. This sequence encodes CASSLYPGTTTYEQYF.

This clone has only one observation. The gene calls are TRBV28 and TRBJ2-2; TRBD1 matches at 8 bases. The V segment lost 8 bases and the J segment 7 bases; nucleotides outside the gene matches: 6. CDR3 length: 13 residues. Per germline, CDR1 MDHEN and CDR2 SYDVKM. The CDR3 spells CASRTGMYGELFF. The CDR3 nucleotides read TGTGCCAGCCGGACAGGGATGTACGGGGAGCTGTTTTTT.

The chain recombines TRBV9 with TRBJ1-1; D unresolved. V lost 4 bases, J lost 0 bases, and 10 bases lay in between. In germline, CDR1 is SGDLS, CDR2 YYNGEE. The CDR3 covers 14 residues. CDR3 sequence reads: CASSPSRLNTEAFF. In nucleotides, the CDR3 is TGTGCCAGCAGCCCCTCCAGATTGAACACTGAAGCTTTCTTT.